What follows are 21 T cell receptor beta chains derived from one specimen sequenced in a study of breast tumors, draining lymph nodes, adjacent tissues. Samples came from axillary lymph nodes draining the breast cancer. One entry per CDR3 protein results from TCRdb running MiXCR on the multiplex PCR reads. The sample contains some 230,000 distinct CDR3 sequences, roughly a third of which appear only once. Input material: axillary lymph node tissue. The origin of the receptors is a female donor with breast cancer. Some clones in this sample may be carry-over from other donors' samples.

This clonotype showed up many times. The V and J genes are TRBV7-2 and TRBJ2-1, with 7 bases fitting TRBD1. CDR3 length: 16 amino acids. V lost 4 bases and J lost 2; bases outside the gene matches: 8. CDR1 and CDR2 from the germline V gene are SGHTA and FQGNSA. The CDR3: CASSSSGTDPYNEQFF. The DNA for the CDR3 is TGTGCCAGCAGCTCGTCCGGGACAGACCCCTACAATGAGCAGTTCTTC.

The genes are TRBV20-1 and TRBJ2-7, with TRBD1 matching over 10 bases. The CDR3 contains 14 residues. J was trimmed by 7 bases and V by 4 bases; bases with no gene match: 10. The germline gives CDR1 DFQATT, CDR2 SNEGSKA (reference sequence). The CDR3 DNA sequence: TGCAGTGCTAATCTCGGACAGGGGGTAGGGGAGCAGTACTTC. This gives the protein CSANLGQGVGEQYF.

This clonotype was seen ten or more times. The V call is TRBV20-1, the J call TRBJ2-1, with unresolved D. This CDR3 is built from 12 residues. Germline assignment: CDR1 DFQATT and CDR2 SNEGSKA (reference sequence). Trimming pared 6 bases from V and 9 bases from J, leaving 15 bases between. The CDR3 here is CSAELGSVEQFF. The CDR3 nucleotides read TGCAGTGCAGAGCTCGGAAGCGTTGAGCAGTTCTTC.

This clonotype was seen repeatedly, ten times or more. This sequence joins TRBV29-1 and TRBJ2-3, with TRBD2 identical over 8 bases. J was trimmed by 4 bases and V by 3 bases; bases with no gene match: 0. The CDR3 length is 12 residues. Germline CDR1 reads SQVTM; CDR2 reads ANQGSEA. The CDR3 is CSVEGLADTQYF. For the CDR3, the DNA is TGCAGCGTTGAGGGACTAGCAGATACGCAGTATTTT.

This clonotype was seen ten or more times. V and J are TRBV5-6 and TRBJ1-5, with TRBD1 identical over 10 bases. Germline loops: CDR1 SGHDT, CDR2 YYEEEE. Trimming at V came to 0 bases and at J to 4 bases, leaving 4 bases not matched to a gene. The CDR3 has 16 residues. This chain's CDR3 is CASSLAPGQGNQPQHF. Written as DNA, the CDR3 is TGTGCCAGCAGCTTGGCCCCGGGACAGGGGAATCAGCCCCAGCATTTT. The full variable domain, with the rest looked up from reference TRBV5-6 and TRBJ1-5, is DAGVTQSPTHLIKTRGQQVTLRCSPKSGHDTVSWYQQALGQGPQFIFQYYEEEERQRGNFPDRFSGHQFPNYSSELNVNALLLGDSALYLCASSLAPGQGNQPQHFGDGTRLSIL.

V usage is TRBV5-1 and J usage is TRBJ2-1, with 8 positions matching TRBD2. This CDR3 has 15 amino acids. Germline values: CDR1 SGHRS, CDR2 YFSETQ. V shed 0 bases and J 8 bases; nucleotides not matched to a gene: 7. The CDR3: CASSLDLAGDYEQFF. The CDR3, as DNA: TGCGCCAGCAGCTTGGATCTAGCGGGCGACTATGAGCAGTTCTTC.

In its sample, this clonotype was seen many times. This chain connects TRBV2 to TRBJ1-3, with unresolved D. The CDR3 has 16 residues. CDR1 and CDR2 from the germline V gene are SNHLY and FYNNEI. V gave up 3 bases and J gave up 2 bases, with 14 bases separating them. This chain's CDR3 is CASSEYVGRTGNTIYF. CDR3 bases: TGTGCCAGCAGTGAGTACGTGGGGAGAACTGGAAACACCATATATTTT.

This chain connects TRBV29-1 to TRBJ2-1, with 11 bases lining up with TRBD2. V dropped 3 bases and J dropped 10; count of bases not matched to a gene: 8. Germline CDR1 is SQVTM and CDR2 is ANQGSEA. The CDR3 is 14 amino acids. The CDR3: CSVETSGEYREQFF. For the CDR3, the DNA is TGCAGCGTTGAGACTAGCGGGGAGTATAGGGAGCAGTTCTTC.

The chain couples TRBV24-1 to TRBJ2-3, with 11 bases identical to TRBD1. The CDR3 covers 13 residues. Trimming took 9 bases from V and 7 from J; bases not matched to a gene: 5. The V gene's germline CDR1 is KGHDR and CDR2 SFDVKD. The CDR3 DNA reads as TGTGCCACCGGCGGACAGGGGGCGAATACGCAGTATTTT. This translates into CATGGQGANTQYF.

There are many counts of this clonotype. Mismatch with germline at one junction end may stem from a read error. The chain carries TRBV2 and TRBJ1-2; 8 bases match TRBD1. The CDR3 has 15 amino acids. Per the germline V gene, CDR1 is SNHLY and CDR2 is FYNNEI. In nucleotides, the CDR3 is TGTGCCAGCAGGGAAGAGGACAGGGATCGCTATGGCTACACCTTC. Translating gives CASREEDRDRYGYTF.

Here the CDR3 DNA reads TGTGCGGAGGGTGACTGGGGCACCAATGAGCAGTTCTTC. It specifies CAEGDWGTNEQFF. The chain has TRBV9 and TRBJ2-1; a weak D match, TRBD2 (6 bases). The CDR3 is made up of 13 amino acids. CDR1 is SGDLS, CDR2 YYNGEE, per germline.

There are many counts of this clonotype. The V gene is TRBV2, the J gene TRBJ2-3, with 10 bases matching TRBD2. With V trimmed by 3 bases and J by 6 bases, 6 bases remained unmatched. The CDR3 spans 15 residues. Germline values: CDR1 SNHLY, CDR2 FYNNEI. The CDR3 region is CASSDLAGVGDTQYF. DNA of the CDR3: TGTGCCAGCAGTGACCTAGCGGGAGTAGGTGATACGCAGTATTTT. The entire variable domain, with the rest obtained from reference TRBV2 and TRBJ2-3, is as follows: EPEVTQTPSHQVTQMGQEVILRCVPISNHLYFYWYRQILGQKVEFLVSFYNNEISEKSEIFDDQFSVERPDGSNFTLKIRSTKLEDSAMYFCASSDLAGVGDTQYFGPGTRLTVL.

This clonotype came up many times. The DNA of the CDR3 is TGTGCCAGTAGAGGCATACCCGGGGAGCTGTTTTTT. It encodes CASRGIPGELFF. The J gene is TRBJ2-2, the V gene TRBV19, with unresolved D. Trimming stripped 6 bases from V and 6 bases from J, with 8 bases between. Germline assignment: CDR1 LNHDA and CDR2 SQIVND (reference sequence). CDR3 length: 12 residues.

This clonotype was seen many times. V is TRBV19 and J is TRBJ1-4, with D tentatively TRBD1 (5 bases). V lost 1 base to trimming and J lost 8 bases, with 14 bases between them. Germline loops: CDR1 LNHDA, CDR2 SQIVND (reference sequence). CDR3 length: 15 amino acids. The CDR3 protein is CASSIAGAGSEKLFF. The CDR3 DNA reads as TGTGCCAGTAGTATAGCGGGAGCAGGGAGCGAAAAACTGTTTTTT.

Only a few counts were recorded for this clonotype. V and J are TRBV29-1 and TRBJ1-1; weak D call: TRBD1 (6 bases). Germline V CDR1 and CDR2: SQVTM, ANQGSEA. There are 14 residues in the CDR3. V lost 5 bases, J lost 1 base, and 14 bases lay in between. The CDR3 nucleotides are TGCAGCGTTACCGGGGGGCCAGAGAACACTGAAGCTTTCTTT. Its protein product is CSVTGGPENTEAFF.

The CDR3 nucleotides read TGCGCCAGCAGCCAGACTAGCGGGGCGGCCTACAATGAAAAACTGTTTTTT. Amino acid sequence: CASSQTSGAAYNEKLFF. This chain links TRBV4-1 with TRBJ1-4; maybe TRBD1 (5 bases). CDR3 length: 17 amino acids. The ends were cut back, 3 bases at V and 5 bases at J, with 19 bases in the middle. Germline V gene sequence: CDR1 MGHRA, CDR2 YSYEKL.

As to this clonotype: An end of the junction does not agree with germline; a read error may underlie this. The chain joins TRBV7-6 to TRBJ1-2; D perhaps matches TRBD1 (5 bases). This CDR3 contains 15 residues. The germline CDR1 and CDR2 sequences are SGHVS and FNYEAQ. CDR3 coding DNA: TGTGCCAGCAGCTTAAAGGGAGGGGTAGCCTATGGCTACCCCTTC. Protein sequence: CASSLKGGVAYGYPF.

This clonotype was recorded a few times. This rearrangement joins TRBV6-6 to TRBJ1-1, with D unresolved. Germline-derived CDR1 and CDR2 are MNHNY and SVGAGI (reference sequence). Trimming pared 0 bases from V and 8 bases from J, leaving 7 bases between. The CDR3 is made up of 12 amino acids. The CDR3 DNA sequence: TGTGCCAGCAGTTACTCTGGAGCCGAAGCTTTCTTT. Translation: CASSYSGAEAFF.

The chain is built from TRBV12-3 or TRBV12-4 and TRBJ2-6, with a weak D call TRBD1 (5 bases). This CDR3 spans 14 amino acids. V dropped 6 bases and J dropped 4 bases, with 10 bases sitting between them. CDR3 sequence (DNA): TGTGCCAGCAGACCTAGACAGGGGGCCAACGTCCTGACTTTC. Its translation is CASRPRQGANVLTF.

In this sample, this clonotype turned up a few times. The chain recombines TRBV27 with TRBJ1-3, with D hard to call. CDR3 length equals 13 residues. Germline V gene sequence: CDR1 MNHEY, CDR2 SMNVEV (reference sequence). V was trimmed by 3 bases and J by 3 bases, leaving 6 bases between them. As DNA, the CDR3 is TGTGCCAGCAGTTTCCAATTTGGAAACACCATATATTTT. Residues: CASSFQFGNTIYF.

The CDR3 sequence is CASNWARGTEAFF. CDR3 sequence (DNA): TGTGCCAGTAATTGGGCGCGGGGCACTGAAGCTTTCTTT. V and J are TRBV19 and TRBJ1-1; no definite D call. This CDR3 spans 13 amino acids. Germline values: CDR1 LNHDA, CDR2 SQIVND (reference sequence). Trimming took 7 bases from V and 4 from J, leaving 13 bases between them.